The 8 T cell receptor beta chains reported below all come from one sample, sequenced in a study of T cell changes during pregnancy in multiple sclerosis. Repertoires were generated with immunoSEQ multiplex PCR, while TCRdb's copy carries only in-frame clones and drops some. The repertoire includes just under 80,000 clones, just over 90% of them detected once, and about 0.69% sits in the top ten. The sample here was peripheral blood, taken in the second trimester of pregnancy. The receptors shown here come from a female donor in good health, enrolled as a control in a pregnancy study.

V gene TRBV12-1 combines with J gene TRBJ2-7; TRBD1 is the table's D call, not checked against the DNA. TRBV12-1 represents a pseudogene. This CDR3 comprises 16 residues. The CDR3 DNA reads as TGTGCCAGCAGCTTTGCGAAAGAAACAGTCTCCTACGAGCAGTACTTC. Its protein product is CASSFAKETVSYEQYF.

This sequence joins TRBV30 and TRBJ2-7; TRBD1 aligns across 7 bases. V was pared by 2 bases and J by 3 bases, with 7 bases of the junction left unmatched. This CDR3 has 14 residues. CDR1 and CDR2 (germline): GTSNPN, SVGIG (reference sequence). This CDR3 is CAWSPTGWGYEQYF. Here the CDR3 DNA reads TGTGCCTGGAGTCCGACAGGGTGGGGCTACGAGCAGTACTTC. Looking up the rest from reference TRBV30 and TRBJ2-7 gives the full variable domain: SQTIHQWPATLVQPVGSPLSLECTVEGTSNPNLYWYRQAAGRGLQLLFYSVGIGQISSEVPQNLSASRPQDRQFILSSKKLLLSDSGFYLCAWSPTGWGYEQYFGPGTRLTVT.

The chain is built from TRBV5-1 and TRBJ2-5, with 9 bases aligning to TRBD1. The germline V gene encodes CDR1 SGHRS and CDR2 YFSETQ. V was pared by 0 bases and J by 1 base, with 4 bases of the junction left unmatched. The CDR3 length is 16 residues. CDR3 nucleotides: TGCGCCAGCAGCTTGGCCCCGACAGGGGGCCAAGAGACCCAGTACTTC. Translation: CASSLAPTGGQETQYF. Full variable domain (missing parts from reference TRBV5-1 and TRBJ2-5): KAGVTQTPRYLIKTRGQQVTLSCSPISGHRSVSWYQQTPGQGLQFLFEYFSETQRNKGNFPGRFSGRQFSNSRSEMNVSTLELGDSALYLCASSLAPTGGQETQYFGPGTRLLVL.

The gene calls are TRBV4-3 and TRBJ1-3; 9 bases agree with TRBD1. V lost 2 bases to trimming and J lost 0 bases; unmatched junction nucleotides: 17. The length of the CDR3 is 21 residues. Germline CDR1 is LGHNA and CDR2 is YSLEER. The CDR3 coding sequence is TGCGCCAGCAGCCAACTAACCGGGACAGGGACCCTACCTTCCTCTGGAAACACCATATATTTT. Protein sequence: CASSQLTGTGTLPSSGNTIYF.

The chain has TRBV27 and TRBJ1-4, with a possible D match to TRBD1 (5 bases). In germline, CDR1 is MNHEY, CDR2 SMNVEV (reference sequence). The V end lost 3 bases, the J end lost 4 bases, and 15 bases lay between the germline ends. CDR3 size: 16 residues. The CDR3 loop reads CASSFLGASLNEKLFF. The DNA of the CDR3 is TGTGCCAGCAGTTTTCTTGGGGCCTCCCTTAATGAAAAACTGTTTTTT.

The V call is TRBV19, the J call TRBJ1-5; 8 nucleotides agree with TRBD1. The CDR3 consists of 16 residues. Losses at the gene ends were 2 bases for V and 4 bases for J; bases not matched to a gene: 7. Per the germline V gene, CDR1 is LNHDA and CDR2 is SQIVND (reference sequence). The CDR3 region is CASSITDRVSNQPQHF. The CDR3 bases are TGTGCCAGTAGTATAACGGACAGGGTATCGAATCAGCCCCAGCATTTT.

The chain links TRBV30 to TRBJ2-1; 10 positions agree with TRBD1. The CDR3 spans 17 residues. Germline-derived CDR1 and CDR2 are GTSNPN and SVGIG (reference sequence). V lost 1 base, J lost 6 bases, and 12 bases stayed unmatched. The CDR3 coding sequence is TGTGCCTGGAGTGGCTGGACAGGGGGTAGTTTCAGCAATGAGCAGTTCTTC. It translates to CAWSGWTGGSFSNEQFF.

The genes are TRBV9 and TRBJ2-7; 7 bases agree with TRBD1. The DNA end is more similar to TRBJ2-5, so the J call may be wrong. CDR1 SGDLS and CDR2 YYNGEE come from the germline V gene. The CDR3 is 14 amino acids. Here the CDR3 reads CASSGGTASTTQYF. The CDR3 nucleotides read TGTGCCAGCAGCGGGGGGACAGCCTCTACGACCCAGTACTTC.